This TCR beta chain came from a study of T cell clonotyping in hematopoietic cell transplantation (dated by TCRdb to the early 2020s). Broadly, across the study: The study collected roughly 150 blood samples from 35 consecutive transplant recipients and their related donors. Patients were recruited between late 2015 and January 2017 and followed until late 2020 or death.

This clone came up a few times. The target of this receptor is not known. Nothing much larger sits one base from this clone, and base qualities are not available. TCR beta CDR3 regions were amplified from genomic DNA with the immunoSEQ assay, a bias-controlled multiplex PCR using V- and J-specific primers. A second PCR step added a proprietary barcode and Illumina adapter sequences to the CDR3 amplicons. CDR3 libraries were sequenced on an Illumina MiSeq instrument. In the original analysis: Export and quality control were handled in immunoSEQ Analyzer 3.0, while downstream analyses relied on R Bioconductor and Immunarch. Repertoire metrics were calculated using only productive rearrangements within the normalized downsampled data set. Pathologically expanded clonotypes were defined as those larger than 5 templates in the normalized cohort. The Inverse Simpson Index served as the measure of repertoire diversity. To capture all clonotypes, the CMV-specificity analyses were run on the non-normalized data set. Not all clones reach the TCRdb copy of this immuneACCESS table, which keeps in-frame sequences only. Checked studies attribute under half of the gap to unresolved V genes and leave the rest unexplained. For V, J and clone size, that table is used; D and trimming come from the DNA. The sample table lists 4,200 or so clones, about 80% of them with a count of one. Roughly 34% of the sample comes from the top ten.

The time point label of this sample denotes: 100 days after allo-HCT. Blood from recipients was drawn about 28 days before transplant and again at days 30, 100 and 180 after transplant. Nuclei Lysis Solution was used to extract genomic DNA from fresh or cryopreserved unfractionated peripheral blood mononuclear cells. Here is what the overall study found, with its caveats: The sample size was limited, and because cells were not sorted, the contributions of CD4 and CD8 repertoires could not be separated. Recipient TCR diversity fell after transplant, with pathologically expanded clonotypes rising progressively from day 30 to day 180. Just a small fraction of recipient repertoires overlapped with donor repertoires, and more than 95% appeared de novo at the given depth. Inverse Simpson Index values from donors and from recipients before transplant predicted broader TCR repertoire diversity after transplant.

CDR1 SGHDT and CDR2 YYEEEE are derived from the germline V gene. V drops 2 bases and J drops 7 bases, leaving 4 bases in between. The CDR3 runs 11 residues from the cysteine to the phenylalanine. The DNA shown is the 33-base CDR3, in frame from base 1. The material was peripheral blood mononuclear cells, obtained 100 days after allogeneic stem cell transplant. The rearrangement combines TRBV5-6 with TRBJ2-1; confidence is insufficient to name the D gene. The sequence derives from a male patient in his fifties who had an allogeneic stem cell transplant from an unrelated donor, so the T cells may come from the graft donor. Some clones in this sample may be carry-over from other donors' samples. The CDR3: CASSFLNEQFF. The nucleotides read TGTGCCAGCAGCTTTTTGAATGAGCAGTTCTTC.